The TCR beta chain under discussion was sequenced for a study of T cells in tumors after PD-1 blockade. Study information: No patient had prior checkpoint blockade, systemic immunosuppression, or radiotherapy within 4 weeks. Daily vismodegib 150 mg continued in a subset of anti-PD-1-treated patients. Overall study findings and caveats: Peripheral recruitment is suggested, as some novel exhausted tumor clones were in pre-treatment blood.

CDR3 length: 14 amino acids. The germline V and J ends were trimmed by 7 bases and 6 bases, with 17 bases remaining between them. Germline assignment: CDR1 LNHDA and CDR2 SQIVND (reference sequence). This clone has a handful of counts. Its target is unknown. TCRdb's copy holds only in-frame clones and misses some; the assay was immunoSEQ multiplex PCR. Of around 34,000 clones in the sample, roughly 76% are singletons; the top ten hold under 40%. Genomic DNA template from tumor biopsies or peripheral blood, 616 ng to 6,004 ng input. V gene TRBV19 combines with J gene TRBJ2-3, with TRBD2 as a possible D gene (5 bases). The origin of this receptor is a human donor with basal cell carcinoma. The source material was PBMCs, sampled after anti-PD-1 treatment. In DNA form, the CDR3 reads TGTGCCAGTACGGCTTACGGGGTTATGGATACGCAGTATTTT. Its translation is CASTAYGVMDTQYF.